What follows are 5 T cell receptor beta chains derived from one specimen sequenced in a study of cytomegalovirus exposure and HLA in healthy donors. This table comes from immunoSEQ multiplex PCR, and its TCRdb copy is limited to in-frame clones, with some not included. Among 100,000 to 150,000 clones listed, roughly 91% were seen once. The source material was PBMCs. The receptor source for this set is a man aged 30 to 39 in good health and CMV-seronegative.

This chain's CDR3 is CASSLYRNYGYTF. In DNA, the CDR3 is TGTGCCAGCAGCTTGTACAGAAACTATGGCTACACCTTC. V gene TRBV5-4 combines with J gene TRBJ1-2; no definite D call. Trimming cost V 1 base and J 2 bases, with 6 bases left between them. The CDR3 is made up of 13 amino acids. CDR1 and CDR2 (germline): SGHNT, YYREEE (reference sequence). The full variable domain, its missing parts supplied by reference TRBV5-4 and TRBJ1-2, is ETGVTQSPTHLIKTRGQQVTLRCSSQSGHNTVSWYQQALGQGPQFIFQYYREEENGRGNFPPRFSGLQFPNYSSELNVNALELDDSALYLCASSLYRNYGYTFGSGTRLTVV.

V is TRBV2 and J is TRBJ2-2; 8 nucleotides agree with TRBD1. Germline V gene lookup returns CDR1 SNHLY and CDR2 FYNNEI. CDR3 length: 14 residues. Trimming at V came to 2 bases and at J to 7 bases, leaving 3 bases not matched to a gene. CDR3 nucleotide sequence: TGTGCCAGCAGTGAACAGGGGGCTAGCGGGGAGCTGTTTTTT. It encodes CASSEQGASGELFF.

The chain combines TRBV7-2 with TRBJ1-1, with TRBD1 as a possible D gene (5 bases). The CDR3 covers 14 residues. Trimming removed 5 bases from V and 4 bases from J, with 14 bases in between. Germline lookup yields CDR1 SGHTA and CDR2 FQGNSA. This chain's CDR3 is CASSEARGSTEAFF. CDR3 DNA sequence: TGTGCCAGCAGCGAAGCACGGGGGAGCACTGAAGCTTTCTTT.

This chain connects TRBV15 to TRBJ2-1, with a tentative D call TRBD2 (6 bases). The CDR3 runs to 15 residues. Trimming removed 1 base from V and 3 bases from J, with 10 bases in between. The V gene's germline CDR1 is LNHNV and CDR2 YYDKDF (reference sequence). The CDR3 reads CATSRVSSVYNEQFF. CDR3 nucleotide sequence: TGTGCCACCAGCAGAGTGTCTAGCGTCTACAATGAGCAGTTCTTC.

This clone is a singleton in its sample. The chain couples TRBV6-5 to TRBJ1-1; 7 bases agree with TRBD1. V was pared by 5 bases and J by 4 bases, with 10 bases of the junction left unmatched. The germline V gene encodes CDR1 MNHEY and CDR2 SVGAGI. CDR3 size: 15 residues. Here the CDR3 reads CASSPYNAGGTEAFF. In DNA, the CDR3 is TGTGCCAGCAGTCCTTATAATGCAGGGGGCACTGAAGCTTTCTTT.